This T cell receptor beta chain was sequenced during a study of T cell responses to AZD1222 COVID-19 vaccine. The study's findings and limits: Unmutated variant regions are reportedly targeted by nearly half of spike-specific TCRs. The donor cohort was predominantly white British with a female majority, and clonal diversity may have been underestimated.

Clones were read by immunoSEQ multiplex PCR, and TCRdb kept only the in-frame ones, dropping some. The sample yields 85,000 to 100,000 clones, 80% to 90% seen once. With respect to this clone: Antigen specificity is unknown.

The CDR3 loop spans 16 amino acids. The trim removed 4 bases at V and 1 base at J, leaving 10 bases unmatched. CDR1 is SGHNT, CDR2 YYREEE, per germline (reference sequence). The specimen was peripheral blood, collected on day 0 of AZD1222 vaccination. The sequence was obtained from an adult in good health. The chain links TRBV5-4 to TRBJ1-2; 7 bases line up with TRBD1. The CDR3 DNA is TGTGCCAGCAGCCCGCAATCCCGGGACAGTAACTATGGCTACACCTTC. This sequence encodes CASSPQSRDSNYGYTF.